This TCR beta chain was recovered during a study of blood T cells in healthy people across ages. Study results and caveats: Per million T cells, the diversity of TCR beta decreased roughly linearly as age advanced. For the donors, CMV status was unknown and possibly confounded expanded clonotype changes.

Germline lookup yields CDR1 LGHDT and CDR2 YNNKEL (reference sequence). The CDR3 length is 15 residues. The V gene end was trimmed by 1 base and the J gene end by 4 bases; junction bases not matched to a gene: 3. Together with a sample-barcoded 5' primer, a J-beta primer mix was included in a second PCR lasting roughly 6 to 12 cycles. One entry per CDR3 protein, called by TCRdb with MiXCR from the 5' RACE reads. The table includes around 900,000 distinct CDR3 sequences, approximately 50% detected once. Each sample provided at least 6 micrograms of extracted total RNA. This clonotype has only one observation. Its specificity is unknown.

The clonotype originates from a woman between 55 and 75 years old in good health. The chain uses TRBV3-1 and TRBJ2-7, with 11 bases aligning to TRBD2. Sequenced sample: blood. The CDR3 here is CASSQGSSGGYEQYF. CDR3 DNA sequence: TGTGCCAGCAGCCAAGGTTCTAGCGGGGGGTACGAGCAGTACTTC.